This TCR beta chain was identified in a study of blood T cell repertoires in COVID-19. Study-level information: Collection of acute and convalescent COVID-19 samples took place in the United States, Italy and Spain.

On this clone itself: One end of the junction is discordant with germline, which a read error may explain.

Original data processing: Estimates of nucleated cell counts were drawn from the amplification of reference gene primers. TCRdb keeps only in-frame clones here, not all; method: immunoSEQ multiplex PCR. For V, J and clone size, that table is used; D and trimming come from the DNA. The sample lists about 70,000 clones; 70% to 90% were seen once. The CDR3 has 14 amino acids. The germline CDR1 and CDR2 sequences are MNHNY and SVGAGI (reference sequence). The clonotype comes from a human donor in a cohort sampled during active COVID-19. The rearrangement uses TRBV6-6 and TRBJ2-3; TRBD1 matches 9 bases. Sequencing was carried out using peripheral blood. CDR3 amino acids: CASSLVYVGTGWDF. In DNA, the CDR3 is TGTGCCAGCAGTTTGGTGTACGTCGGGACAGGGTGGGATTTT.